The sequence of this T cell receptor beta chain was determined in a study of immune characterization of retroperitoneal liposarcoma. CDR3 length equals 13 residues. V trimming: 6 bases; J trimming: 10 bases; junction bases outside the gene matches: 5. The germline gives CDR1 MNHNS, CDR2 SASEGT. Using its own MiXCR run on the PCR reads, TCRdb lists one record per CDR3 protein. The data contain fewer than 8,000 distinct CDR3 sequences, roughly two fifths of them singletons. The source is a male donor with retroperitoneal liposarcoma. Sequencing was performed on tumor tissue. The chain is built from TRBV6-1 and TRBJ2-5; 13 bases are shared with TRBD2. CDR3 loop: CASRGLAGVNQYF. The CDR3 nucleotides are TGTGCCAGCAGAGGACTAGCGGGAGTGAACCAGTACTTC.